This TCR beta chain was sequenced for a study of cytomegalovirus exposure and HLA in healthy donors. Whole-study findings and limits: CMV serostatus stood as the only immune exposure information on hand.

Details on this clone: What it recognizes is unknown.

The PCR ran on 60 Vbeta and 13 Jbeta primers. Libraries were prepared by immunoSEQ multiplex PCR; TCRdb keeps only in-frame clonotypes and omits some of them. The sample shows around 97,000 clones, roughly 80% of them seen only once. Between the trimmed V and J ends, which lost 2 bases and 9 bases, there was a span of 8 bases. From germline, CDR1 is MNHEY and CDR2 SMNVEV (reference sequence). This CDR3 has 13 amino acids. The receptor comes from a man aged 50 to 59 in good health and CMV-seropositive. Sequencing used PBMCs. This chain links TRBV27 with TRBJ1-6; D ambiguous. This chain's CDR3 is CASSLVVSSPLHF. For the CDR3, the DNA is TGTGCCAGCAGTTTAGTCGTCTCTTCACCCCTCCACTTT.